This entry is about one T cell receptor beta chain. Its recognized antigen is unknown. Qualities for individual bases were not recorded, and no much larger clone is one base off. Compared with germline, V lacks 4 bases and J lacks 3 bases; bases without a gene match: 10. Measured from the cysteine to the phenylalanine, the CDR3 is 16 residues long. Just CDR3 DNA is preserved here, 48 bases in frame from base 1. CDR1 and CDR2 were assigned from the germline V gene as SGHDN and FVKESK. The CDR3 regions of human TCRbeta chains were analyzed by immunosequencing. The authors' pipeline ran thus. TCRs in the repertoires were matched against a reference library of SARS-CoV-2-specific TCRs that had been generated with the MIRA antigen-specificity platform. Breadth was defined as the fraction of unique TCRs that were SARS-CoV-2-associated. Depth was defined as the fraction of total T cells that were SARS-CoV-2-associated. Using the MIRA data, every spike-specific TCR was mapped to the spike region that the TCR reacted to and assigned to either a CD4 or a CD8 class. Log10-transformed breadth and depth values were compared by one-way ANOVA with Sidak's multiple comparisons tests. TCRdb retrieved this table from immuneACCESS and kept in-frame rearrangements only. Not all clones are present; in checked studies, unresolved V genes account for under half, and no reason is known for the remainder. V, J and clone size are taken as reported in that table, and D and trimming were inferred from the DNA itself. Across this sample there are approximately 200,000 clones, with roughly 90% seen only once. The ten largest clones capture 3% to 3.5% of the sample.

The sample belongs to a study of T cell responses to AZD1222 COVID-19 vaccine (dated by TCRdb to 2020 to 2023). The study in broad terms: A total of about 230 trial participants underwent TCR sequencing, of whom 207 received two doses of AZD1222 and around 26 received two doses of the MenACWY control vaccine. Trial participants were enrolled by age into subgroups of 18-55, 56-69 and 70-plus years, and around 140, 26 and 57 TCR-sequenced participants, respectively, were included in these subgroups.

Interpreted using the paper, the time point label stands for: about 28 days (+/-7) after the second vaccine dose. AZD1222 recipients given second doses at about 4 weeks or at about 12 weeks were pooled, since spike-specific TCR depth and breadth were not found to differ between the two schedules. The vaccinee samples were drawn from two UK trials, COV001 and COV002, one of which was a single-blind randomized controlled phase 2/3 trial testing AZD1222 (ChAdOx1 nCoV-19) in healthy adults. For TCRbeta chain sequencing, PBMC samples from trial participants were taken at day 0 and at day 28 after the second dose. Overall study outcomes, separate from this receptor: Participants were mostly white British, with more females than males. The authors suggested clonal diversity may have been underestimated. After two AZD1222 doses, spike-specific TCR breadth and depth were significantly higher than at day 0 and than in MenACWY recipients. The 56-69-year group was small, and its depth increase did not reach significance, likely because of low power. Epitopes outside the regions mutated in the B.1.351 and B.1.1.7 variants were reportedly recognized by nearly half of the unique spike-specific TCRs. Conclusions about previously exposed vaccinees were limited because only five to seven AZD1222 recipients were SARS-CoV-2 seropositive at baseline. Vaccine-associated CD4 TCRs spanned the whole spike protein, with dominant responses in regions 160-218 and 743-854. Because no day 14 peak-response samples were available, the repertoires could be characterized only after the peak T cell response.

Specimen: peripheral blood, collected 28 days after the second AZD1222 dose. The sequence links TRBV14 to TRBJ2-7; the central 9 bases match TRBD1. This receptor was taken from an adult who received the AZD1222 COVID-19 vaccine. The CDR3 reads as follows: CASSLRPGTGRYEQYF. The nucleotide sequence is given as TGTGCCAGCAGCCTGCGGCCCGGGACAGGGCGCTACGAGCAGTACTTC.